The clone carrying this T cell receptor beta chain has just a few counts. Antigen specificity is unknown. The data stem from a study of cytomegalovirus exposure and HLA in healthy donors. Germline CDR1 is GTSNPN and CDR2 is SVGIG (reference sequence). V lost 6 bases and J 7 bases, leaving 15 bases between the germline ends. The CDR3 contains 13 residues. Findings of the study overall: Follow-up analysis later connected one missense variant in DCLRE1C with trimming of TCR beta V- and J-genes.

The PCR employed 60 Vbeta primers together with 13 Jbeta primers. Here immunoSEQ multiplex PCR was the method, and the copy in TCRdb shows in-frame clones only, minus some. This table holds 150,000 or so clones, nearly 10% found once. The sequenced sample consisted of PBMCs. The J gene is TRBJ1-4, the V gene TRBV30; perhaps TRBD1 as D (5 bases). This TCR came from a man between 45 and 60 years old in good health and CMV-seronegative. The CDR3 loop reads CACPGTGSEKLFF. In DNA, the CDR3 is TGTGCCTGTCCCGGGACTGGGAGTGAAAAACTGTTTTTT.